Each of the 25 T cell receptor beta chains below was sequenced from the same sample in a study of T cell responses to AZD1222 COVID-19 vaccine. Profiling relied on immunoSEQ multiplex PCR, and the TCRdb table lists in-frame clones only, not all of them. The repertoire holds 130,000 or so clones, with over 85% as singletons. The sequencing here drew on peripheral blood, taken on day 0 of AZD1222 vaccination. The receptors shown here come from an adult in good health.

V and J are TRBV19 and TRBJ1-5; D not resolved. The CDR3 loop spans 12 amino acids. Germline V gives CDR1 LNHDA, CDR2 SQIVND (reference sequence). V was pared by 8 bases and J by 0 bases, with 5 bases between. This chain's CDR3 is CASQDSNQPQHF. For the CDR3, the DNA is TGTGCCAGTCAGGATAGCAATCAGCCCCAGCATTTT. Complete variable domain (other parts from reference TRBV19 and TRBJ1-5): DGGITQSPKYLFRKEGQNVTLSCEQNLNHDAMYWYRQDPGQGLRLIYYSQIVNDFQKGDIAEGYSVSREKKESFPLTVTSAQKNPTAFYLCASQDSNQPQHFGDGTRLSIL.

The chain recombines TRBV4-1 with TRBJ2-7; tentative D call: TRBD2 (7 bases). The length of the CDR3 is 17 residues. The germline gives CDR1 MGHRA, CDR2 YSYEKL. Deletions cut 0 bases from V and 2 bases from J, with 17 bases between. The CDR3 DNA reads as TGCGCCAGCAGCCAAGATCCTGAGGGGGGGGCGACCTACGAGCAGTACTTC. It is translated as CASSQDPEGGATYEQYF.

V and J are TRBV18 and TRBJ2-3, with TRBD1 matching 9 bases. The J segment lost 4 bases and the V segment lost 3 bases, leaving 2 bases of the junction unmatched. The CDR3 is 14 amino acids. Germline CDR1 is KGHSH and CDR2 is LQKENI. CDR3 residues: CASSPTGGPDTQYF. The CDR3, as DNA: TGTGCCAGCTCACCCACAGGGGGCCCAGATACGCAGTATTTT.

The CDR3 protein is CASGIRTVNLLGYTF. CDR3 DNA sequence: TGTGCCAGCGGAATTCGGACAGTGAACTTACTTGGCTACACCTTC. The V call is TRBV5-6, the J call TRBJ1-2; D might be TRBD1 (6 bases). Trimming stripped 7 bases from V and 7 bases from J, with 23 bases between. Per germline, CDR1 SGHDT and CDR2 YYEEEE. The CDR3 runs to 15 residues.

The chain employs TRBV7-9 and TRBJ1-1, with D maybe TRBD1 (6 bases). The CDR3 covers 15 residues. Trimming shortened V by 1 base and J by 5 bases, and 14 bases separated the two germline ends. Germline values: CDR1 SEHNR, CDR2 FQNEAQ (reference sequence). The CDR3 coding sequence is TGTGCCAGCAGCTTAGTCTCGGGAGGGGGGACTGAAGCTTTCTTT. Encoded protein: CASSLVSGGGTEAFF.

A single count supports this clone. V and J are TRBV11-2 and TRBJ2-1; TRBD2 matches 9 bases. Germline CDR1 is SGHAT and CDR2 is FQNNGV. The trim removed 3 bases at V and 9 bases at J, leaving 9 bases unmatched. The CDR3 consists of 15 residues. CDR3 loop: CASSLSGASGIEQFF. CDR3 bases: TGTGCCAGCAGCTTGAGTGGGGCTAGCGGGATTGAGCAGTTCTTC.

The J gene is TRBJ2-7, the V gene TRBV11-3; D assignment may be TRBD1 or TRBD2 (5 bases each). The CDR3 contains 17 residues. Germline V gene data show CDR1 as SGHNT and CDR2 as YENEEA. The V end lost 4 bases, the J end lost 3 bases, and 22 bases lay between the germline ends. The CDR3 coding sequence is TGTGCCAGCAGCTCGCCGGGCGGCAGGGCCGACTACTACGAGCAGTACTTC. Protein: CASSSPGGRADYYEQYF.

The rearrangement links TRBV7-6 to TRBJ1-2; a weak D match, TRBD1 (5 bases). This CDR3 comprises 16 residues. Trimming pared 0 bases from V and 8 bases from J, leaving 19 bases between. Germline assignment: CDR1 SGHVS and CDR2 FNYEAQ. CDR3 sequence: CASSLAFPGIRAGYTF. The CDR3 coding sequence is TGTGCCAGCAGCTTAGCGTTTCCAGGCATCAGGGCGGGCTACACCTTC.

The chain uses TRBV29-1 and TRBJ2-5; D uncertain. V was clipped by 3 bases and J by 4 bases, with 18 bases between them. Germline-derived CDR1 and CDR2 are SQVTM and ANQGSEA. CDR3 length: 15 residues. CDR3 coding DNA: TGCAGCGTTGACCAGAGTAGTAGGGTAGGAGAGACCCAGTACTTC. As protein: CSVDQSSRVGETQYF.

The J gene is TRBJ1-2, the V gene TRBV7-9; 12 bases match TRBD1. This CDR3 contains 17 residues. Germline V gene lookup returns CDR1 SEHNR and CDR2 FQNEAQ (reference sequence). V was clipped by 5 bases and J by 4 bases; unmatched bases: 11. The CDR3, as DNA: TGTGCCAGCAGCCAAATCCTGGGACAGGGGGCACGCTATGGCTACACCTTC. It translates to CASSQILGQGARYGYTF.

J is TRBJ1-1 and V is TRBV7-3, with 8 bases identical to TRBD1. This CDR3 contains 17 residues. Germline values: CDR1 SGHTA, CDR2 FQGTGA. Losses at the gene ends were 4 bases for V and 4 bases for J; bases not matched to a gene: 14. In DNA form, the CDR3 reads TGTGCCAGCAGCTCAAGGAGTCGGACAGGGTCGGCCACTGAAGCTTTCTTT. It encodes CASSSRSRTGSATEAFF.

The chain couples TRBV9 to TRBJ2-7, with 8 bases aligning to TRBD2. The germline V gene has CDR1 SGDLS and CDR2 YYNGEE. V lost 0 bases and J lost 3; bases outside the gene matches: 5. The CDR3 contains 15 residues. In DNA form, the CDR3 reads TGTGCCAGCAGCGTAGGAACCGGGACTAGCTACGAGCAGTACTTC. Amino acids: CASSVGTGTSYEQYF.

This rearrangement joins TRBV6-5 to TRBJ2-3, with 8 bases identical to TRBD2. The CDR3 covers 15 residues. J gave up 5 bases and V 8 bases, and 12 bases lay outside the gene matches. The germline V gene encodes CDR1 MNHEY and CDR2 SVGAGI. The chain's CDR3 is CASCTSRGDLDTQYF. The DNA for the CDR3 is TGTGCCAGCTGTACCTCGCGGGGGGATCTAGATACGCAGTATTTT.

The chain combines TRBV19 with TRBJ2-7, with D unclear. This CDR3 spans 11 amino acids. The V end lost 5 bases, the J end lost 6 bases, and 8 bases lay between the germline ends. The germline V gene encodes CDR1 LNHDA and CDR2 SQIVND (reference sequence). This chain's CDR3 is CASSQATEQYF. CDR3 in DNA: TGTGCCAGTAGTCAGGCAACCGAGCAGTACTTC.

Here the CDR3 reads CASSYGRGYGYTF. CDR3 bases: TGTGCCAGCAGTTACGGCCGAGGCTATGGCTACACCTTC. V gene TRBV6-5 combines with J gene TRBJ1-2; no clear D gene. V was cut by 2 bases and J by 4 bases, with 8 bases left in between. Germline-derived CDR1 and CDR2 are MNHEY and SVGAGI. The CDR3 is 13 residues long.

The chain recombines TRBV6-5 with TRBJ1-5; D uncertain. The ends were cut back, 6 bases at V and 9 bases at J, with 15 bases in the middle. The CDR3 runs 13 residues. The germline V gene encodes CDR1 MNHEY and CDR2 SVGAGI. CDR3 sequence reads: CASRQSQWGPQHF. CDR3 nucleotide sequence: TGTGCCAGCAGACAGTCCCAATGGGGGCCCCAGCATTTT.

The V and J genes are TRBV4-3 and TRBJ2-3; D call uncertain. This CDR3 contains 16 residues. Germline loops: CDR1 LGHNA, CDR2 YSLEER. Trimming shortened V by 0 bases and J by 6 bases, and 16 bases separated the two germline ends. The CDR3 spells CASSQDMKGPIDTQYF. CDR3 in DNA: TGCGCCAGCAGCCAAGATATGAAAGGCCCCATTGATACGCAGTATTTT.

V is TRBV7-2 and J is TRBJ1-2; D is unclear. The germline CDR1 and CDR2 sequences are SGHTA and FQGNSA. This CDR3 comprises 15 residues. Deletions cut 1 base from V and 0 bases from J, with 9 bases between. DNA for the CDR3: TGTGCCAGCAGCTTAGATGTGGGGTCTAACTATGGCTACACCTTC. It encodes CASSLDVGSNYGYTF.

This chain links TRBV7-9 with TRBJ1-6; D gene uncertain. V gave up 3 bases and J gave up 5 bases, with 23 bases separating them. The CDR3 sequence is 19 residues long. In germline, CDR1 is SEHNR, CDR2 FQNEAQ (reference sequence). CDR3 sequence reads: CASSFGLFYTDEDNSPLHF. CDR3 in DNA: TGTGCCAGCAGCTTTGGACTGTTTTATACCGACGAGGATAATTCACCCCTCCACTTT.

The V and J genes are TRBV5-1 and TRBJ1-4; TRBD1 matches at 9 bases. The CDR3 has 16 residues. The V segment lost 3 bases and the J segment 5 bases; nucleotides outside the gene matches: 8. Germline V CDR1 and CDR2: SGHRS, YFSETQ. The CDR3 protein is CASSSLLTGGNEKLFF. The DNA of the CDR3 is TGCGCCAGCAGCTCCCTATTGACAGGGGGAAATGAAAAACTGTTTTTT.

V usage is TRBV30 and J usage is TRBJ2-7; D is unclear. The CDR3 is made up of 13 amino acids. The V gene's germline CDR1 is GTSNPN and CDR2 SVGIG (reference sequence). The V end was cut by 4 bases, the J end by 6 bases, with 16 bases between. CDR3 in amino acids: CAWTVSGRGEQYF. The CDR3 coding sequence is TGTGCCTGGACAGTCTCTGGACGCGGCGAGCAGTACTTC.

This chain uses TRBV19 with TRBJ1-4; D is undetermined. The CDR3 spans 14 residues. V was clipped by 3 bases and J by 5 bases, with 10 bases between them. The germline gives CDR1 LNHDA, CDR2 SQIVND (reference sequence). CDR3 sequence (DNA): TGTGCCAGTAGTATGCTAGGCCCGAATGAAAAACTGTTTTTT. This gives the protein CASSMLGPNEKLFF.

V usage is TRBV5-1 and J usage is TRBJ1-2, with a weak D call TRBD1 (6 bases). The length of the CDR3 is 15 residues. The V end was cut by 1 base, the J end by 4 bases, with 14 bases between. Germline V lookup: CDR1 SGHRS, CDR2 YFSETQ. CDR3 amino acids: CASSLQQGAAYGYTF. In DNA, the CDR3 is TGCGCCAGCAGCTTGCAACAGGGAGCCGCCTATGGCTACACCTTC.

This clone showed up just a few times. The chain has TRBV2 and TRBJ2-7; no clear D. Deletions cut 8 bases from V and 4 bases from J, with 6 bases between. Germline CDR1 SNHLY, CDR2 FYNNEI. There are 10 residues in the CDR3. The CDR3 bases are TGTGCCAGCTCAGCTTACGAGCAGTACTTC. Its translation is CASSAYEQYF.

This chain links TRBV14 with TRBJ1-1; D gene unclear. Germline CDR1 is SGHDN and CDR2 is FVKESK. The CDR3 totals 15 residues. V lost 3 bases to trimming and J lost 6 bases, with 17 bases between them. The CDR3 region has the DNA TGTGCCAGCAGCCAGGTGACCGGGCAGTGGGCTGAAGCTTTCTTT. Amino acid sequence: CASSQVTGQWAEAFF.